Described below is a single T cell receptor beta chain sequence and its context. How the authors handled the data: Reference gene primer amplification in the assay estimated nucleated cell counts. Profiling relied on immunoSEQ multiplex PCR, and the TCRdb table lists in-frame clones only, not all of them. V and J calls and clone size follow that table, whereas D and trimming were derived from the DNA. Of around 280,000 clones listed, around 88% are singletons. V lost 7 bases to trimming and J lost 4 bases; unmatched junction nucleotides: 12. This CDR3 is built from 16 residues. Germline V gene lookup returns CDR1 SGHTA and CDR2 FQGNSA. Cohort placement rested on clinical history that participants reported themselves. This sample is part of a study of blood T cell repertoires in COVID-19. Study-wide background: T cells, B-cell-depleted T cells, or PBMCs supplied cDNA or gDNA.

The source material was PBMCs or T cells enriched from blood (not recorded which). The chain joins TRBV7-2 to TRBJ2-7; 11 bases line up with TRBD2. This sequence originates from a woman between 40 and 50 years old who had recovered from COVID-19. CDR3: CASNLKLAGEEYEQYF. In DNA, the CDR3 is TGTGCCAGCAACCTAAAACTAGCGGGAGAAGAATACGAGCAGTACTTC. Based on the CDR3 plus reference TRBV7-2 and TRBJ2-7, the full variable domain is GAGVSQSPSNKVTEKGKDVELRCDPISGHTALYWYRQSLGQGLEFLIYFQGNSAPDKSGLPSDRFSAERTGGSVSTLTIQRTQQEDSAVYLCASNLKLAGEEYEQYFGPGTRLTVT.